Below are 30 T cell receptor beta chains sequenced from a single sample in a study of blood T cell repertoires in COVID-19. Method: immunoSEQ multiplex PCR; TCRdb's copy keeps in-frame clones and lacks some. The repertoire includes 200,000 to 250,000 clones, 70% to 90% of them detected once, and around 3% sits in the top ten. The sequencing sample was made of peripheral blood. These receptors were collected from a man between 18 and 35 years old with active or convalescent COVID-19.

V and J are TRBV18 and TRBJ1-1; D gene unclear. The CDR3 consists of 16 residues. Germline-derived CDR1 and CDR2 are KGHSH and LQKENI. With 6 bases removed from V and 4 bases from J, the gap between germline ends came to 21 bases. The CDR3: CASSGLPGSRPTEAFF. Here the CDR3 DNA reads TGTGCCAGCTCTGGACTTCCGGGATCTCGACCCACTGAAGCTTTCTTT.

This chain connects TRBV7-9 to TRBJ2-2; 9 bases map to TRBD1. The V segment lost 4 bases and the J segment 6 bases; nucleotides outside the gene matches: 6. Germline V gene data show CDR1 as SEHNR and CDR2 as FQNEAQ (reference sequence). The CDR3 totals 15 residues. The CDR3: CASSSGQGRAGELFF. DNA for the CDR3: TGTGCCAGCAGCTCGGGACAGGGCCGGGCCGGGGAGCTGTTTTTT.

The V and J genes are TRBV4-1 and TRBJ1-1; D gene uncertain. V shed 3 bases and J shed 5 bases, with 10 bases lying between them. The CDR3 is made up of 13 amino acids. CDR1 and CDR2 from the germline V gene are MGHRA and YSYEKL. CDR3 coding DNA: TGCGCCAGCAGCCAGTTCCTAGAGACTGAAGCTTTCTTT. It translates to CASSQFLETEAFF.

This chain uses TRBV4-3 with TRBJ2-4; 8 bases map to TRBD1. Germline-derived CDR1 and CDR2 are LGHNA and YSLEER. V gave up 3 bases and J gave up 7 bases; unmatched junction bases: 2. The CDR3 has 13 amino acids. Here the CDR3 reads CASSQRTGNIQYF. The DNA of the CDR3 is TGCGCCAGCAGCCAGAGGACAGGGAACATTCAGTACTTC.

This clone has just a few counts. This rearrangement joins TRBV7-6 to TRBJ2-1, with D possibly being TRBD2 (7 bases). Germline V gives CDR1 SGHVS, CDR2 FNYEAQ. This CDR3 region has 16 residues. The V and J ends lost 3 bases and 2 bases respectively, with 14 bases between them. The CDR3 DNA reads as TGTGCCAGCAGCTTGGCGGGGGCTCATACCTACAATGAGCAGTTCTTC. Translation gives CASSLAGAHTYNEQFF.

This clone has a single count. The chain uses TRBV28 and TRBJ1-5; D is ambiguous. CDR3 length equals 12 residues. The germline CDR1 and CDR2 sequences are MDHEN and SYDVKM. Trimming removed 6 bases at V and 7 bases at J, with 10 bases between. The DNA of the CDR3 is TGTGCCAGCAGAGCTGCAGGACAGCCCCAGCATTTT. It translates to CASRAAGQPQHF.

This sequence joins TRBV23-1 and TRBJ2-3; 8 nucleotides line up with TRBD2. TRBV23-1 falls under the ORF class, with uncertain function. CDR3 size: 15 residues. V trimming: 8 bases; J trimming: 0 bases; junction bases outside the gene matches: 7. CDR3 sequence: CASSRGGWSTDTQYF. CDR3 nucleotides: TGCGCCAGCTCCCGGGGGGGTTGGAGCACAGATACGCAGTATTTT.

J is TRBJ2-7 and V is TRBV7-9, with D hard to call. Trimming stripped 1 base from V and 2 bases from J, with 12 bases between. The CDR3 loop spans 15 amino acids. The germline V gene has CDR1 SEHNR and CDR2 FQNEAQ (reference sequence). The CDR3 nucleotides are TGTGCCAGCAGCTTAGGGCCGGGTTCAACCTACGAGCAGTACTTC. This translates into CASSLGPGSTYEQYF.

This chain connects TRBV19 to TRBJ1-1; TRBD1 matches at 7 bases. CDR3 length: 13 amino acids. Germline CDR1 is LNHDA and CDR2 is SQIVND (reference sequence). The V and J ends lost 5 bases and 10 bases, in that order; junction bases with no gene match: 10. The CDR3 nucleotides read TGTGCCAGTAGTGGGACGAGGGGGCGAAGAGCTTTCTTT. Amino acids: CASSGTRGRRAFF.

The chain is built from TRBV20-1 and TRBJ1-2; no definite D call. The germline V gene encodes CDR1 DFQATT and CDR2 SNEGSKA (reference sequence). This CDR3 contains 11 residues. V was trimmed by 3 bases and J by 8 bases, leaving 10 bases between them. In DNA, the CDR3 is TGCAGTGCTAGCCCCCAAGAGGGCTACACCTTC. It translates to CSASPQEGYTF.

There are a few counts of this clone. The genes are TRBV6-5 and TRBJ1-1, with 7 bases that match TRBD1. Germline V lookup: CDR1 MNHEY, CDR2 SVGAGI. This CDR3 comprises 15 residues. The ends lost 6 bases at V and 2 bases at J; junction bases unmatched: 9. The CDR3 region has the DNA TGTGCCAGCAGCCTCCTGACAGGGACTAACACTGAAGCTTTCTTT. Its protein is CASSLLTGTNTEAFF.

The rearrangement uses TRBV6-2 or TRBV6-3 and TRBJ2-7; 10 bases are shared with TRBD2. J gave up 2 bases and V 2 bases, and 6 bases lay outside the gene matches. The CDR3 length is 16 residues. From germline, CDR1 is MNHEY and CDR2 SVGEGT. CDR3 loop: CASSYPTGTSAYEQYF. The CDR3 bases are TGTGCCAGCAGTTACCCAACCGGGACTAGCGCCTACGAGCAGTACTTC.

V and J are TRBV15 and TRBJ2-5; D is undetermined. CDR3 length: 16 residues. Germline values: CDR1 LNHNV, CDR2 YYDKDF (reference sequence). V dropped 3 bases and J dropped 4 bases, with 18 bases sitting between them. The CDR3 reads CATSSTYSLRRETQYF. The CDR3, as DNA: TGTGCCACCAGCAGTACATATTCCCTTAGGAGAGAGACCCAGTACTTC.

The chain uses TRBV3-1 (or the pseudogene TRBV3-2) and TRBJ2-7; 9 bases align to TRBD1. Germline V gene lookup returns CDR1 LGHDT and CDR2 YNNKEL (reference sequence). The CDR3 extends over 16 amino acids. Trimming took 0 bases from V and 6 from J; bases not matched to a gene: 9. DNA for the CDR3: TGTGCCAGCAGCCAAGAATGGGGACAGGGTCTTCCCGAGCAGTACTTC. It encodes CASSQEWGQGLPEQYF.

This chain joins TRBV5-1 and TRBJ1-1, with no clear D. Germline CDR1 SGHRS, CDR2 YFSETQ. With 1 base removed from V and 0 bases from J, the gap between germline ends came to 4 bases. The CDR3 consists of 13 residues. This CDR3 is CASSLSVNTEAFF. The CDR3 DNA reads as TGCGCCAGCAGCTTGTCGGTGAACACTGAAGCTTTCTTT. The full variable domain, its missing parts supplied by reference TRBV5-1 and TRBJ1-1, is KAGVTQTPRYLIKTRGQQVTLSCSPISGHRSVSWYQQTPGQGLQFLFEYFSETQRNKGNFPGRFSGRQFSNSRSEMNVSTLELGDSALYLCASSLSVNTEAFFGQGTRLTVV.

This clone has just one count. The rearrangement links TRBV12-5 to TRBJ1-3; D is ambiguous. The CDR3 loop spans 12 amino acids. Germline CDR1 is LGHNT and CDR2 is FRNRAP. V was shortened by 3 bases and J by 5 bases, with 5 bases between the two germline ends. The CDR3 is CASGLLRNTIYF. For the CDR3, the DNA is TGTGCTAGTGGTTTATTAAGAAACACCATATATTTT.

V and J are TRBV11-1 and TRBJ2-7, with 7 bases fitting TRBD1. This CDR3 has 14 amino acids. CDR1 and CDR2 from the germline V gene are SGHAT and FQDESV (reference sequence). Trimming cost V 6 bases and J 7 bases; bases outside gene matches: 12. The CDR3 loop reads CASRRTGPLREQYF. DNA for the CDR3: TGTGCCAGCAGACGGACAGGACCCCTACGGGAGCAGTACTTC. The whole variable domain, filled in from reference TRBV11-1 and TRBJ2-7, reads EAEVAQSPRYKITEKSQAVAFWCDPISGHATLYWYRQILGQGPELLVQFQDESVVDDSQLPKDRFSAERLKGVDSTLKIQPAELGDSAMYLCASRRTGPLREQYFGPGTRLTVT.

V and J are TRBV24-1 and TRBJ2-3; no reliable D call. The CDR3 covers 13 residues. Germline CDR1 reads KGHDR; CDR2 reads SFDVKD. Trimming cost V 3 bases and J 5 bases, with 8 bases left between them. The CDR3 is CATSDPPVDTQYF. In DNA, the CDR3 is TGTGCCACCAGTGATCCCCCGGTAGATACGCAGTATTTT.

This CDR3 reads CASSLGGASSQPQHF. CDR3 DNA sequence: TGTGCCAGCAGTTTAGGAGGGGCGAGTAGTCAGCCCCAGCATTTT. The V gene is TRBV28, the J gene TRBJ1-5; a possible D gene is TRBD1 (5 bases). V was pared by 2 bases and J by 6 bases, with 14 bases between. This CDR3 is 15 amino acids long. Germline loops: CDR1 MDHEN, CDR2 SYDVKM.

V is TRBV24-1 and J is TRBJ2-5; possible D gene TRBD2, 7 bases. The CDR3 totals 17 residues. Germline CDR1 KGHDR, CDR2 SFDVKD. V lost 5 bases to trimming and J lost 2 bases, with 20 bases between them. CDR3: CATSASGRGRPQETQYF. In nucleotides, the CDR3 is TGTGCCACCAGTGCCTCAGGGCGGGGGCGACCTCAAGAGACCCAGTACTTC.

This clone occurred once. V gene TRBV5-1 combines with J gene TRBJ2-5, with 9 bases aligning to TRBD2. This CDR3 spans 15 amino acids. Losses at the gene ends were 4 bases for V and 5 bases for J; bases not matched to a gene: 9. Germline CDR1 and CDR2: SGHRS and YFSETQ. CDR3 region: CASSPGLAGVETQYF. DNA of the CDR3: TGCGCCAGCAGCCCGGGGTTAGCGGGAGTGGAGACCCAGTACTTC.

This clone was picked up one time. The genes are TRBV7-8 and TRBJ2-7; the D gene is possibly TRBD2 (6 bases). Trimming pared 5 bases from V and 2 bases from J, leaving 13 bases between. This CDR3 has 14 amino acids. Germline CDR1 and CDR2: SGHVS and FQNEAQ. CDR3 loop: CASSHRDFAYEQYF. CDR3 in DNA: TGTGCCAGCAGCCATCGGGACTTCGCCTACGAGCAGTACTTC.

This chain connects TRBV28 to TRBJ1-1; weak D call: TRBD1 (5 bases). Germline V lookup: CDR1 MDHEN, CDR2 SYDVKM. Deletions cut 3 bases from V and 3 bases from J, with 5 bases between. The CDR3 sequence is 12 residues long. The CDR3 DNA is TGTGCCAGCAGTTTGACAGACACTGAAGCTTTCTTT. As protein: CASSLTDTEAFF.

The V and J genes are TRBV18 and TRBJ1-2, with 8 bases fitting TRBD1. The germline CDR1 and CDR2 sequences are KGHSH and LQKENI. With 6 bases clipped from V and 8 bases from J, the junction kept 5 bases outside the gene matches. The CDR3 contains 12 residues. CDR3 nucleotides: TGTGCCAGCTCCCCGACAGGGGACGGCTACACCTTC. Translation gives CASSPTGDGYTF.

This clone has a single count. The chain employs TRBV14 and TRBJ2-3, with 8 bases that match TRBD1. V was clipped by 3 bases and J by 6 bases; unmatched bases: 11. The CDR3 contains 16 residues. Germline values: CDR1 SGHDN, CDR2 FVKESK. The CDR3 sequence is CASSQRTGSLGDTQYF. CDR3 DNA: TGTGCCAGCAGCCAGCGGACAGGGAGCCTGGGGGATACGCAGTATTTT.

The chain employs TRBV25-1 and TRBJ1-4; no clear D gene. Trimming stripped 5 bases from V and 4 bases from J, with 11 bases between. The CDR3 has 14 amino acids. CDR1 and CDR2 from the germline V gene are MGHDK and SYGVNS. The CDR3 DNA reads TGTGCCAGCAGTTTAGGAGGGCTTAATGAAAAACTGTTTTTT. Protein sequence: CASSLGGLNEKLFF. Complete variable domain (other parts from reference TRBV25-1 and TRBJ1-4): EADIYQTPRYLVIGTGKKITLECSQTMGHDKMYWYQQDPGMELHLIHYSYGVNSTEKGDLSSESTVSRIRTEHFPLTLESARPSHTSQYLCASSLGGLNEKLFFGSGTQLSVL.

This rearrangement joins TRBV7-2 to TRBJ1-1; D unresolved. In germline, CDR1 is SGHTA, CDR2 FQGNSA. The CDR3 extends over 13 amino acids. V gave up 2 bases and J gave up 0 bases, with 4 bases separating them. The CDR3 coding sequence is TGTGCCAGCAGCTTACAGGTGAACACTGAAGCTTTCTTT. This encodes CASSLQVNTEAFF.

This clone occurred once. The genes are TRBV28 and TRBJ2-7, with 8 bases that match TRBD1. This CDR3 has 13 amino acids. Germline V gene sequence: CDR1 MDHEN, CDR2 SYDVKM. Unmatched junction bases numbered 3, after V lost 5 bases and J lost 3 bases. The CDR3 nucleotides are TGTGCCAGCAGTCGCGGACAGGGCTACGAGCAGTACTTC. Amino acids: CASSRGQGYEQYF.

This chain joins TRBV28 and TRBJ2-7; D might be TRBD1 (6 bases). V was pared by 5 bases and J by 7 bases, with 15 bases between. This CDR3 comprises 13 residues. Looked up from germline, CDR1 is MDHEN and CDR2 is SYDVKM. This CDR3 is CASSRGTEYEQYF. CDR3 DNA: TGTGCCAGCAGTAGGGGGACGGAGTATGAGCAGTACTTC.

This chain joins TRBV19 and TRBJ2-5; D unresolved. The CDR3 contains 14 residues. The V and J ends lost 6 bases and 4 bases respectively, with 15 bases between them. Germline-derived CDR1 and CDR2 are LNHDA and SQIVND (reference sequence). CDR3 residues: CASSNWSPGETQYF. As DNA, the CDR3 is TGTGCCAGTAGCAACTGGTCCCCGGGAGAGACCCAGTACTTC.